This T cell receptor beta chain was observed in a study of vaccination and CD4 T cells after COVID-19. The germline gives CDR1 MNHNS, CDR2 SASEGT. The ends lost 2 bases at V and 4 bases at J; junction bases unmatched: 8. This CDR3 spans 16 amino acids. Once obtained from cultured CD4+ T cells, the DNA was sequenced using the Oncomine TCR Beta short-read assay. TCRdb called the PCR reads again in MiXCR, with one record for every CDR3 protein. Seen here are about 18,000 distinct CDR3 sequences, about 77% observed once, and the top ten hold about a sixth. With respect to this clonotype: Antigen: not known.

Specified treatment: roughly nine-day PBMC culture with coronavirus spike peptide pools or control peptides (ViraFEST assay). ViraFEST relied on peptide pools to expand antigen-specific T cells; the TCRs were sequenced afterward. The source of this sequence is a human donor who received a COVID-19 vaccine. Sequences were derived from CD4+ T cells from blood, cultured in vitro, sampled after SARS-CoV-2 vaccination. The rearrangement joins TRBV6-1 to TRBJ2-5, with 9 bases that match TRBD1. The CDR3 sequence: CASSEQRQGGGETQYF. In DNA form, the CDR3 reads TGTGCCAGCAGTGAACAAAGACAGGGGGGGGGAGAGACCCAGTACTTC.